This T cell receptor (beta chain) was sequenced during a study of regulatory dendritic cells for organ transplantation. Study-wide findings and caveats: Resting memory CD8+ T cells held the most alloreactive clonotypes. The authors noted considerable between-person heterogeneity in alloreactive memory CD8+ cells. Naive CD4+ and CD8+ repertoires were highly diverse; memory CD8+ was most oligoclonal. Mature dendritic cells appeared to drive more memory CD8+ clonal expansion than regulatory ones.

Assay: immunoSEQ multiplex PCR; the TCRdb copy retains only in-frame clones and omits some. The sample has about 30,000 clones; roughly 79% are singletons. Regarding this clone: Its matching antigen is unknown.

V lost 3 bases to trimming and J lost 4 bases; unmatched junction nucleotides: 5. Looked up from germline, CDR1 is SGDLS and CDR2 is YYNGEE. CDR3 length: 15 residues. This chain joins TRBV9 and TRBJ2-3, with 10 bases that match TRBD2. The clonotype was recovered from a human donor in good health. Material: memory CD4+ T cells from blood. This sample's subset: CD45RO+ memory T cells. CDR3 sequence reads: CASSGPAGGADTQYF. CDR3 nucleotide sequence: TGTGCCAGCAGCGGACCAGCGGGAGGGGCAGATACGCAGTATTTT.